The next 6 T cell receptor beta chains were all read from a single sample in a study of Ad26.COV2.S vaccination and SARS-CoV-2 variants. Regarding treatment: roughly 20 received Ad26.COV2.S at low or high dose, single or two shots; 5 received placebo; per-sample allocation not given. Sampling took place 63 days after the first vaccine or placebo injection. Libraries were prepared by immunoSEQ multiplex PCR; TCRdb keeps only in-frame clonotypes and omits some of them. The sample shows about 350,000 clones, roughly 91% of them seen only once. This specimen was peripheral blood, taken in a trial of Ad26.COV2.S vaccine versus placebo. These receptors all stem from a person between 18 and 59 years old who received the Ad26.COV2.S COVID-19 vaccine or a placebo.

The chain combines TRBV10-2 with TRBJ2-7; tentative D call: TRBD2 (6 bases). This CDR3 contains 15 residues. Trimming left V 10 bases short and J 4 bases short, with 23 bases between. The germline CDR1 and CDR2 sequences are WSHSY and SAAADI. CDR3 residues: CATSSGVWPAYEQYF. The CDR3 region has the DNA TGCGCCACCTCCTCGGGAGTCTGGCCTGCGTACGAGCAGTACTTC.

J is TRBJ1-1 and V is TRBV2; 10 nucleotides match TRBD1. CDR1 SNHLY and CDR2 FYNNEI come from the germline V gene. The CDR3 consists of 15 residues. With 4 bases clipped from V and 6 bases from J, the junction kept 8 bases outside the gene matches. The CDR3 DNA sequence: TGTGCCAGCAGTGGGACCGGGACAGGGGACCCTGAAGCTTTCTTT. Protein product: CASSGTGTGDPEAFF. Looking up the rest from reference TRBV2 and TRBJ1-1 gives the full variable domain: EPEVTQTPSHQVTQMGQEVILRCVPISNHLYFYWYRQILGQKVEFLVSFYNNEISEKSEIFDDQFSVERPDGSNFTLKIRSTKLEDSAMYFCASSGTGTGDPEAFFGQGTRLTVV.

The chain couples TRBV28 to TRBJ2-7; 8 bases fit TRBD1. The J segment lost 7 bases and the V segment lost 5 bases, leaving 10 bases of the junction unmatched. CDR1 MDHEN and CDR2 SYDVKM come from the germline V gene. The CDR3 contains 14 residues. The CDR3 protein is CASSVQQGAQEQYF. CDR3 DNA sequence: TGTGCCAGCAGTGTACAGCAGGGGGCTCAGGAGCAGTACTTC.

The count of this clone is one. The chain combines TRBV2 with TRBJ2-7; no clear D. Per germline, CDR1 SNHLY and CDR2 FYNNEI. There are 12 residues in the CDR3. Trimming removed 5 bases at V and 0 bases at J, with 5 bases between. CDR3 sequence reads: CASSLSSYEQYF. Written as DNA, the CDR3 is TGTGCCAGCAGTTTAAGCTCCTACGAGCAGTACTTC.

The rearrangement links TRBV25-1 to TRBJ2-1; 8 bases match TRBD1. Germline V gene lookup returns CDR1 MGHDK and CDR2 SYGVNS. Trimming removed 3 bases from V and 0 bases from J; junction bases left unmatched: 4. The CDR3 runs to 16 residues. The CDR3 DNA follows: TGTGCCAGCAGTGACCGACAGGGGAACTCCTACAATGAGCAGTTCTTC. Amino acid sequence: CASSDRQGNSYNEQFF.

The V and J genes are TRBV19 and TRBJ1-3; D is uncertain. CDR3 length: 16 residues. Trimming pared 3 bases from V and 0 bases from J, leaving 12 bases between. Germline CDR1 is LNHDA and CDR2 is SQIVND (reference sequence). CDR3 in DNA: TGTGCCAGTAGTATGGGTCTCGAGAGCTCTGGAAACACCATATATTTT. This encodes CASSMGLESSGNTIYF.